The source of this TCR beta chain is a study of Ad26.COV2.S vaccination and SARS-CoV-2 variants. Repertoires were generated with immunoSEQ multiplex PCR, while TCRdb's copy carries only in-frame clones and drops some. This table holds 300,000 to 400,000 clones, around four fifths found once. Only one count was recorded for this clone. The treatment here: 15 to 20 received Ad26.COV2.S at low or high dose, single or two shots; several received placebo; per-sample allocation not given. Vaccine and placebo recipients were sampled on day 63 after the first injection. The V end lost 1 base, the J end lost 11 bases, and 11 bases lay between the germline ends. The CDR3 contains 12 residues. Germline V gene lookup returns CDR1 SGHVS and CDR2 FQNEAQ.

The starting material was peripheral blood, obtained in a trial of Ad26.COV2.S vaccine versus placebo. This receptor was identified in a person aged 18-60 years who received the Ad26.COV2.S COVID-19 vaccine or a placebo. The chain combines TRBV7-8 with TRBJ1-1; D uncertain. In DNA, the CDR3 is TGTGCCAGCAGCTTAGTAGGAGATGGGGCTTTCTTT. Translating gives CASSLVGDGAFF.